This T cell receptor beta chain derives from a study of blood T cells in healthy people across ages. Study results and limitations: Measured against age, TCR beta diversity per million T cells decreased in a roughly linear manner.

V lost 0 bases and J 1 base, leaving 9 bases between the germline ends. The CDR3 extends over 15 amino acids. Germline assignment: CDR1 SGHTA and CDR2 FQGTGA. The table lists this clonotype with a few counts. No antigen is known for it. PCR was performed a second time for about 7 to 12 cycles using a sample-barcoded 5' primer and a J-beta primer mix. Carrying 12 random nucleotides, a template-switch adaptor labeled each individual cDNA molecule. TCRdb re-analysed the 5' RACE reads in MiXCR, keeping a single row per CDR3 protein. In the table there are 450,000 to 650,000 distinct CDR3 sequences, less than 25% of which are singletons. In addition, the sample was reused for a study of T cells of mothers and their children. That paper states: A few mothers and their six children, all healthy Caucasians, donated. For the second PCR, the M1S primer put in sample barcodes and 2-4 random nucleotides.

The receptor was isolated from a boy aged 5-17 years in good health. Input material: blood. The chain links TRBV7-3 to TRBJ2-5, with a weak D call TRBD2 (5 bases). The CDR3 loop reads CASSLTRGSQETQYF. The CDR3 coding sequence is TGTGCCAGCAGCTTAACCCGGGGTTCCCAAGAGACCCAGTACTTC. The variable domain in full, completed from reference TRBV7-3 and TRBJ2-5, reads GAGVSQTPSNKVTEKGKYVELRCDPISGHTALYWYRQSLGQGPEFLIYFQGTGAADDSGLPNDRFFAVRPEGSVSTLKIQRTERGDSAVYLCASSLTRGSQETQYFGPGTRLLVL.